The 22 T cell receptor beta chains below were found in one sample sequenced in a study of blood T cell repertoires in COVID-19. Data came from immunoSEQ multiplex PCR; TCRdb stores just in-frame clones and leaves some out. The repertoire includes 150,000 to 200,000 clones, about three quarters of them detected once, and around 2.7% sits in the top ten. The sequencing sample was made of peripheral blood. The receptor set was obtained from a man aged 65 to 85 with acute or convalescent COVID-19.

The V and J genes are TRBV28 and TRBJ1-1; D possibly corresponds to TRBD1 (6 bases). Trimming left V 5 bases short and J 0 bases short, with 13 bases between. Germline CDR1 is MDHEN and CDR2 is SYDVKM. The CDR3 length is 15 residues. CDR3 amino acids: CASSPSGQMNTEAFF. The CDR3 DNA reads TGTGCCAGCAGTCCCTCGGGACAAATGAACACTGAAGCTTTCTTT. The variable domain in full, with the rest retrieved from reference TRBV28 and TRBJ1-1, is DVKVTQSSRYLVKRTGEKVFLECVQDMDHENMFWYRQDPGLGLRLIYFSYDVKMKEKGDIPEGYSVSREKKERFSLILESASTNQTSMYLCASSPSGQMNTEAFFGQGTRLTVV.

In its sample, this clone was seen many times. This chain connects TRBV11-3 to TRBJ2-1, with TRBD2 matching 7 bases. CDR3 length: 16 residues. The V segment lost 1 base and the J segment 7 bases; nucleotides outside the gene matches: 10. CDR1 is SGHNT and CDR2 is YENEEA in the germline V gene. The CDR3 DNA reads TGTGCCAGCAGCTTAGGGGCTAGCGGAACCTCAAATGAGCAGTTCTTC. It translates to CASSLGASGTSNEQFF.

The chain is built from TRBV27 and TRBJ2-3; 7 bases are a match to TRBD2. This CDR3 is built from 15 residues. Per the germline V gene, CDR1 is MNHEY and CDR2 is SMNVEV (reference sequence). V lost 2 bases to trimming and J lost 3 bases; unmatched junction nucleotides: 5. The CDR3, as DNA: TGTGCCAGCAGTTTACTAGCGGAGGGGACAGATACGCAGTATTTT. Its translation: CASSLLAEGTDTQYF.

The chain joins TRBV11-2 to TRBJ1-2, with unresolved D. The CDR3 has 12 residues. The V gene lost 5 bases and the J gene lost 8 bases, with 12 bases spanning the gap. Germline CDR1 reads SGHAT; CDR2 reads FQNNGV. CDR3 in amino acids: CASSHLLEGYTF. As DNA, the CDR3 is TGTGCCAGCAGCCACCTATTAGAGGGCTACACCTTC.

The J gene is TRBJ2-1, the V gene TRBV18, with TRBD2 matching 7 bases. The junction had 2 bases not matched to a gene; V was cut back by 3 bases and J by 0 bases. CDR1 and CDR2 from the germline V gene are KGHSH and LQKENI. The CDR3 covers 15 residues. The CDR3 sequence: CASSPGTTSYNEQFF. DNA of the CDR3: TGTGCCAGCTCACCCGGGACTACCTCCTACAATGAGCAGTTCTTC.

The chain recombines TRBV6-5 with TRBJ1-1; D gene uncertain. Trimming shortened V by 4 bases and J by 10 bases, and 16 bases separated the two germline ends. Looked up from germline, CDR1 is MNHEY and CDR2 is SVGAGI. CDR3 length: 13 residues. CDR3 region: CASSFAGKGGAFF. CDR3 in DNA: TGTGCCAGCAGTTTCGCAGGAAAGGGAGGAGCTTTCTTT.

The gene calls are TRBV28 and TRBJ2-1; 12 bases map to TRBD2. J lost 3 bases, V lost 5 bases, and 5 bases had no gene match. The CDR3 has 16 residues. The germline V gene encodes CDR1 MDHEN and CDR2 SYDVKM. CDR3 DNA: TGTGCCAGCAGTAGATCGACTAGCGGGAGCTACAATGAGCAGTTCTTC. The encoded protein is CASSRSTSGSYNEQFF.

The CDR3 loop reads CASSIAGGLYNEQFF. The CDR3 DNA is TGTGCCAGCTCGATAGCGGGAGGGCTCTACAATGAGCAGTTCTTC. The chain joins TRBV7-6 to TRBJ2-1, with 11 bases identical to TRBD2. The germline V gene encodes CDR1 SGHVS and CDR2 FNYEAQ. V trimming: 8 bases; J trimming: 3 bases; junction bases outside the gene matches: 6. There are 15 residues in the CDR3.

This clone was recorded only once. The junction does not match germline at one end; this may be a read error. At the DNA level, this CDR3 is encoded by other sequences in the same sample as well. The chain combines TRBV27 with TRBJ2-7; 15 bases align to TRBD2. The CDR3 loop spans 15 amino acids. Germline CDR1 is MNHEY and CDR2 is SMNVEV (reference sequence). CDR3 loop: CASSWGLAGGGEQYF. CDR3 DNA: TGTGCTAGCAGTTGGGGACTAGCGGGAGGAGGCGAGCAGTACTTC.

This clone was seen just once. The V gene is TRBV12-3 or TRBV12-4, the J gene TRBJ1-2; 7 bases match TRBD1. Trimming cost V 6 bases and J 7 bases; bases outside gene matches: 8. The CDR3 consists of 13 residues. The CDR3 sequence is CASSPRGASGYTF. CDR3 coding DNA: TGTGCCAGCAGCCCCAGGGGGGCTTCTGGCTACACCTTC.

V gene TRBV7-2 combines with J gene TRBJ2-5; TRBD1 is a possible D gene (6 bases). There are 13 residues in the CDR3. Germline lookup yields CDR1 SGHTA and CDR2 FQGNSA. The germline V and J ends were trimmed by 5 bases and 9 bases, with 16 bases remaining between them. The CDR3, as DNA: TGTGCCAGCAGCCCTACAGGGATACGGTCCCAGTACTTC. As protein: CASSPTGIRSQYF.

The chain couples TRBV4-2 to TRBJ2-4, with 15 bases aligning to TRBD2. Per germline, CDR1 LGHNA and CDR2 YNFKEQ. The CDR3 has 17 amino acids. V lost 3 bases and J lost 9; bases outside the gene matches: 9. The CDR3 protein is CASSQRGTSGGSSIQYF. CDR3 sequence (DNA): TGTGCCAGCAGCCAGAGGGGGACTAGCGGGGGGTCAAGCATTCAGTACTTC.

The chain is built from TRBV19 and TRBJ1-2; TRBD1 agrees at 9 bases. The V gene end was trimmed by 3 bases and the J gene end by 8 bases; junction bases not matched to a gene: 7. Germline V CDR1 and CDR2: LNHDA, SQIVND (reference sequence). This CDR3 contains 14 residues. The CDR3 DNA reads TGTGCCAGTAGTATTGGACAGGGGCCGGTGGGCTACACCTTC. This sequence encodes CASSIGQGPVGYTF.

This clone was seen once. The chain recombines TRBV29-1 with TRBJ1-2, with TRBD1 matching 9 bases. Trimming cost V 7 bases and J 6 bases; bases outside gene matches: 12. Per germline, CDR1 SQVTM and CDR2 ANQGSEA. The CDR3 length is 14 residues. The CDR3 is CSAGMDRGIDGYTF. The CDR3 bases are TGCAGCGCTGGAATGGACAGGGGCATCGATGGCTACACCTTC.

The gene calls are TRBV6-5 and TRBJ2-6, with no clear D. V lost 3 bases to trimming and J lost 8 bases, with 14 bases between them. CDR1 is MNHEY, CDR2 SVGAGI, per germline. The CDR3 is 15 residues long. CDR3 protein: CASSYEASPTNVLTF. Written as DNA, the CDR3 is TGTGCCAGCAGTTATGAGGCTTCGCCCACCAACGTCCTGACTTTC.

The CDR3 spells CASSPPGGNQPQHF. For the CDR3, the DNA is TGTGCCAGCTCACCACCAGGGGGCAATCAGCCCCAGCATTTT. This chain uses TRBV18 with TRBJ1-5; D might be TRBD1 (5 bases). Trimming took off 0 bases at V and 2 bases at J, with 5 bases between the two ends. The CDR3 spans 14 residues. Germline V lookup: CDR1 KGHSH, CDR2 LQKENI.

The chain recombines TRBV7-9 with TRBJ2-1, with TRBD2 as a possible D gene (6 bases). The CDR3 extends over 16 amino acids. Trimming removed 5 bases at V and 0 bases at J, with 14 bases between. Germline assignment: CDR1 SEHNR and CDR2 FQNEAQ (reference sequence). The chain's CDR3 is CASSPLGGSSYNEQFF. The CDR3 DNA reads TGTGCCAGCAGCCCCCTCGGGGGAAGCTCCTACAATGAGCAGTTCTTC.

V and J are TRBV4-1 and TRBJ1-2; TRBD1 aligns across 7 bases. The V and J ends lost 0 bases and 9 bases, in that order; junction bases with no gene match: 13. CDR3 length equals 16 residues. Germline CDR1 is MGHRA and CDR2 is YSYEKL. The CDR3 coding sequence is TGCGCCAGCAGCCAAGATGAGGGGGGTACAGGGGCTCGCTACACCTTC. It encodes CASSQDEGGTGARYTF.

This chain uses TRBV19 with TRBJ1-5; 9 bases fit TRBD1. The junction had 3 bases not matched to a gene; V was cut back by 6 bases and J by 6 bases. CDR3 length equals 13 residues. The germline V gene has CDR1 LNHDA and CDR2 SQIVND (reference sequence). CDR3: CASRQGAIQPQHF. In DNA form, the CDR3 reads TGTGCCAGTAGACAGGGGGCTATTCAGCCCCAGCATTTT.

J is TRBJ2-1 and V is TRBV7-6; no clear D. This CDR3 has 12 residues. Germline CDR1 reads SGHVS; CDR2 reads FNYEAQ. The V gene lost 4 bases and the J gene lost 7 bases, with 8 bases spanning the gap. CDR3 loop: CASSSIQNEQFF. The CDR3 DNA follows: TGTGCCAGCAGCTCCATCCAGAATGAGCAGTTCTTC.

The CDR3 sequence is CASSLSGQQETQYF. The CDR3 nucleotides are TGCGCCAGCAGCTTGTCGGGACAACAAGAGACCCAGTACTTC. V usage is TRBV5-1 and J usage is TRBJ2-5; tentatively, D is TRBD1 (6 bases). Germline V lookup: CDR1 SGHRS, CDR2 YFSETQ. There are 14 residues in the CDR3. The germline V and J ends were trimmed by 1 base and 2 bases, with 9 bases remaining between them.

The gene calls are TRBV7-6 and TRBJ2-1; D ambiguous. The CDR3 is made up of 15 amino acids. V was trimmed by 2 bases and J by 0 bases, leaving 8 bases between them. Germline V gene lookup returns CDR1 SGHVS and CDR2 FNYEAQ. CDR3 region: CASSLRPGSYNEQFF. In DNA form, the CDR3 reads TGTGCCAGCAGCTTACGCCCAGGCTCCTACAATGAGCAGTTCTTC. The full variable domain, its missing parts supplied by reference TRBV7-6 and TRBJ2-1, is GAGVSQSPRYKVTKRGQDVALRCDPISGHVSLYWYRQALGQGPEFLTYFNYEAQQDKSGLPNDRFSAERPEGSISTLTIQRTEQRDSAMYRCASSLRPGSYNEQFFGPGTRLTVL.